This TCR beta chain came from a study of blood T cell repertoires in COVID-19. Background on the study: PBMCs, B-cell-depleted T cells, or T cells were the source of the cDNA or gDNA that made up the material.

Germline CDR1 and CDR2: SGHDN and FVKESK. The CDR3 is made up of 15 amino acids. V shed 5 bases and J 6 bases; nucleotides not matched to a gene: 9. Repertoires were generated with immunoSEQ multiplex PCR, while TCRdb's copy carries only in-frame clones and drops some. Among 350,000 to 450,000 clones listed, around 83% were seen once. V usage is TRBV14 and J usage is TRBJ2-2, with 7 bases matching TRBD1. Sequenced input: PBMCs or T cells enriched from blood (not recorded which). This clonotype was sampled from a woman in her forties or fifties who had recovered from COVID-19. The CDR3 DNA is TGTGCCAGCAGCGCGCGACAGGGCTCGCCCGGGGAGCTGTTTTTT. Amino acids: CASSARQGSPGELFF.